Shown below are 21 T cell receptor beta chains from a single sample sequenced in a study of spatial heterogeneity in lung cancer. In TCRdb, the 5' RACE reads were re-called with MiXCR into one record per CDR3 protein. The data hold about 40,000 distinct CDR3 sequences, with approximately 5.5% observed a single time. Time point defined: sample taken at primary tumor resection. Here the sequenced sample was PBMCs, taken at surgery. The receptors come from a female donor with early-stage non-small cell lung cancer.

This clonotype was counted at least ten times. V is TRBV9 and J is TRBJ2-1, with TRBD2 matching 7 bases. Trimming cost V 0 bases and J 9 bases; bases outside gene matches: 9. This CDR3 spans 15 amino acids. Germline assignment: CDR1 SGDLS and CDR2 YYNGEE. CDR3 protein: CASSVAGGQATEQFF. The CDR3 coding sequence is TGTGCCAGCAGCGTAGCGGGGGGTCAGGCCACTGAGCAGTTCTTC.

This clonotype was detected ten times or more. The chain is built from TRBV5-1 and TRBJ2-2, with 10 bases matching TRBD1. CDR3 size: 15 residues. With 3 bases clipped from V and 6 bases from J, the junction kept 5 bases outside the gene matches. Germline CDR1 and CDR2: SGHRS and YFSETQ. The CDR3 is CASSSLGQGAGELFF. The CDR3 nucleotides read TGCGCCAGCAGCTCCCTAGGACAGGGGGCCGGGGAGCTGTTTTTT. The full variable domain, rest sourced from reference TRBV5-1 and TRBJ2-2, is KAGVTQTPRYLIKTRGQQVTLSCSPISGHRSVSWYQQTPGQGLQFLFEYFSETQRNKGNFPGRFSGRQFSNSRSEMNVSTLELGDSALYLCASSSLGQGAGELFFGEGSRLTVL.

This clonotype has more than one count but fewer than ten. The chain links TRBV10-2 to TRBJ1-5; a weak D match, TRBD1 (5 bases). Germline V gene lookup returns CDR1 WSHSY and CDR2 SAAADI. The CDR3 spans 12 residues. CDR3 sequence: CAMGVSDQPQHF. The CDR3 DNA reads as TGCGCGATGGGGGTAAGCGATCAGCCCCAGCATTTT.

This clonotype has a count of ten or more. CDR3 sequence reads: CASSPGLRRGEQYF. The DNA for the CDR3 is TGTGCCAGCAGCCCGGGACTGCGGAGGGGTGAGCAGTACTTC. This rearrangement joins TRBV11-1 to TRBJ2-7; the D gene is possibly TRBD2 (6 bases). V gave up 5 bases and J gave up 7 bases, with 18 bases separating them. Germline CDR1 reads SGHAT; CDR2 reads FQDESV (reference sequence). This CDR3 has 14 amino acids.

There are many counts of this clonotype. The chain couples TRBV2 to TRBJ1-5; D is unclear. Germline V lookup: CDR1 SNHLY, CDR2 FYNNEI. The V gene lost 7 bases and the J gene lost 2 bases, with 15 bases spanning the gap. The CDR3 is 15 residues long. The CDR3 DNA sequence: TGTGCCAGCAAGAATGCCCTTCACGGCAATCAGCCCCAGCATTTT. It is translated as CASKNALHGNQPQHF.

This clonotype came up many times. The chain joins TRBV4-1 to TRBJ1-4; 10 nucleotides match TRBD1. The germline V gene encodes CDR1 MGHRA and CDR2 YSYEKL. The V gene end was trimmed by 4 bases and the J gene end by 7 bases; junction bases not matched to a gene: 9. This CDR3 is 16 amino acids long. CDR3 nucleotide sequence: TGCGCCAGCAGCCTCCACGGGACAGGGGTTGTTGAAAAACTGTTTTTT. Translating it yields CASSLHGTGVVEKLFF.

V gene TRBV30 combines with J gene TRBJ1-5, with a possible D match to TRBD1 (5 bases). Trimming removed 4 bases at V and 7 bases at J, with 14 bases between. The CDR3 is 13 amino acids. CDR1 GTSNPN and CDR2 SVGIG come from the germline V gene (reference sequence). The chain's CDR3 is CAWNRGIGQPQHF. The CDR3 DNA follows: TGTGCCTGGAATCGGGGGATCGGGCAGCCCCAGCATTTT.

The chain recombines TRBV3-1 with TRBJ2-2; 11 nucleotides line up with TRBD2. Trimming removed 6 bases from V and 1 base from J; junction bases left unmatched: 10. Germline V lookup: CDR1 LGHDT, CDR2 YNNKEL (reference sequence). The CDR3 runs to 18 residues. The CDR3 DNA follows: TGTGCCAGCAGTCAGAAACTAGCGGGGGTCAGGAACACCGGGGAGCTGTTTTTT. This translates into CASSQKLAGVRNTGELFF.

This clonotype was seen only a few times. In DNA form, the CDR3 reads TGTGCCAGCAGCTCCGGGGACAGGGTTGATCAGCCCCAGCATTTT. Its protein is CASSSGDRVDQPQHF. V is TRBV5-6 and J is TRBJ1-5, with 9 positions matching TRBD1. This CDR3 is built from 15 residues. Germline V gives CDR1 SGHDT, CDR2 YYEEEE. J gave up 5 bases and V 3 bases, and 6 bases lay outside the gene matches.

The gene calls are TRBV20-1 and TRBJ1-1; D is unclear. V was cut by 1 base and J by 1 base, with 10 bases left in between. From germline, CDR1 is DFQATT and CDR2 SNEGSKA (reference sequence). This CDR3 has 14 residues. Written as DNA, the CDR3 is TGCAGTGCTAGAGTTAGGAATAAGAACACTGAAGCTTTCTTT. It translates to CSARVRNKNTEAFF.

This clonotype was counted many times. The chain has TRBV7-8 and TRBJ1-1; the D is unclear. The CDR3 has 14 amino acids. Trimming took off 6 bases at V and 4 bases at J, with 15 bases between the two ends. CDR1 SGHVS and CDR2 FQNEAQ come from the germline V gene. The CDR3 coding sequence is TGTGCCAGCAGGCGAGGGAGGGTTGGCACTGAAGCTTTCTTT. This encodes CASRRGRVGTEAFF.

This clonotype was counted ten times or more. The V call is TRBV12-3 or TRBV12-4, the J call TRBJ2-2, with 11 bases identical to TRBD1. V shed 3 bases and J 6 bases; nucleotides not matched to a gene: 12. The CDR3 is 18 residues long. The CDR3 DNA reads as TGTGCCAGCAGTTTTTTTCGTCTACGGGACAGGGGGTCCGGGGAGCTGTTTTTT. Protein product: CASSFFRLRDRGSGELFF.

This clonotype was seen repeatedly, ten times or more. The chain couples TRBV3-1 to TRBJ2-5, with D possibly being TRBD2 (5 bases). Per germline, CDR1 LGHDT and CDR2 YNNKEL (reference sequence). The CDR3 totals 16 residues. V gave up 6 bases and J gave up 0 bases, with 17 bases separating them. CDR3 sequence (DNA): TGTGCCAGCAGTCCTGACGGAGCGGTTTACCAAGAGACCCAGTACTTC. Its translation is CASSPDGAVYQETQYF.

This chain connects TRBV3-1 to TRBJ1-2; a weak D match, TRBD1 (6 bases). V was cut by 4 bases and J by 4 bases, with 16 bases left in between. Germline V CDR1 and CDR2: LGHDT, YNNKEL (reference sequence). The CDR3 is 15 amino acids. Here the CDR3 DNA reads TGTGCCAGCAGCCGCGGGACAAAAGGTGGCTATGGCTACACCTTC. As protein: CASSRGTKGGYGYTF.

This clonotype occurred a few times. The J gene is TRBJ2-5, the V gene TRBV7-2, with D possibly matching TRBD2 (7 bases). This CDR3 comprises 14 residues. Germline CDR1 reads SGHTA; CDR2 reads FQGNSA. The V gene lost 10 bases and the J gene lost 5 bases, with 20 bases spanning the gap. CDR3 nucleotides: TGTGCCACCAGAAGGGGGGGGGCCGGTGAGACCCAGTACTTC. It specifies CATRRGGAGETQYF.

This clonotype was observed many times. V gene TRBV5-6 combines with J gene TRBJ1-5; a weak D match, TRBD1 (5 bases). The CDR3 sequence is 16 residues long. Germline V gives CDR1 SGHDT, CDR2 YYEEEE. With 0 bases removed from V and 2 bases from J, the gap between germline ends came to 12 bases. CDR3 bases: TGTGCCAGCAGCTTGGGTGGCGGGGGAGGCAATCAGCCCCAGCATTTT. Its translation: CASSLGGGGGNQPQHF.

In this sample, this clonotype turned up many times. J is TRBJ2-5 and V is TRBV4-3, with a weak D call TRBD1 (6 bases). The V end lost 4 bases, the J end lost 5 bases, and 17 bases lay between the germline ends. CDR1 LGHNA and CDR2 YSLEER come from the germline V gene. CDR3 size: 15 residues. The CDR3 DNA reads as TGCGCCAGCAGCCCAACCATACAGGGTCGGGAGACCCAGTACTTC. Translated, it gives CASSPTIQGRETQYF.

This clonotype was found a few times. The gene calls are TRBV6-1 and TRBJ1-3; D is undetermined. Germline V gives CDR1 MNHNS, CDR2 SASEGT. V dropped 6 bases and J dropped 0 bases, with 15 bases sitting between them. This CDR3 is built from 16 residues. This chain's CDR3 is CASSTKPPNSGNTIYF. Here the CDR3 DNA reads TGTGCCAGCAGCACAAAACCCCCTAACTCTGGAAACACCATATATTTT.

Ten or more counts support this clonotype. V is TRBV20-1 and J is TRBJ1-5; D gene uncertain. Germline V CDR1 and CDR2: DFQATT, SNEGSKA (reference sequence). The ends were cut back, 4 bases at V and 4 bases at J, with 14 bases in the middle. The CDR3 extends over 14 amino acids. CDR3 DNA sequence: TGCAGTGCTATCAAAGGGCGGGAAAATCAGCCCCAGCATTTT. It translates to CSAIKGRENQPQHF.

This clonotype was counted ten times or more. The chain employs TRBV20-1 and TRBJ1-5; possibly TRBD1 for D (5 bases). Looked up from germline, CDR1 is DFQATT and CDR2 is SNEGSKA (reference sequence). This CDR3 spans 14 amino acids. V was cut by 1 base and J by 0 bases, with 7 bases left in between. The CDR3 region is CSARGQYSNQPQHF. The CDR3 DNA is TGCAGTGCTAGAGGACAGTATAGCAATCAGCCCCAGCATTTT.

The chain uses TRBV6-5 and TRBJ2-5; maybe TRBD1 (6 bases). The CDR3 is 16 residues long. Germline lookup yields CDR1 MNHEY and CDR2 SVGAGI. V lost 2 bases and J 1 base, leaving 14 bases between the germline ends. This CDR3 is CASSYHPLDSQETQYF. CDR3 nucleotide sequence: TGTGCCAGCAGTTACCACCCCCTGGACAGCCAAGAGACCCAGTACTTC.